This T cell receptor beta chain was found in a study of cytomegalovirus exposure and HLA in healthy donors. Broader study findings: A later analysis revealed that TCR association rates differed between HLA loci, peaking at DRB1 and bottoming out at HLA-C.

A remark on this clone: Its matching antigen is unknown.

The CDR3 extends over 12 amino acids. Germline V gives CDR1 SGHTA, CDR2 FQGNSA. Losses at the gene ends were 7 bases for V and 4 bases for J; bases not matched to a gene: 3. The PCR ran on 60 Vbeta and 13 Jbeta primers. Assay: immunoSEQ multiplex PCR; the TCRdb copy retains only in-frame clones and omits some. The sample contains over 110,000 clones, 80% of which appear only once. V gene TRBV7-2 combines with J gene TRBJ1-1; 7 bases match TRBD1. The sequence was obtained from a man aged 40-49 years in good health and CMV-seronegative. The specimen was PBMCs. The CDR3 DNA reads TGTGCCAGCACGGAGGGGGCCACTGAAGCTTTCTTT. Its translation: CASTEGATEAFF.